Reported below is one T cell receptor (beta chain). Its antigen specificity is not known. Per-base quality was not reported, and no clone a single base away is much larger than it. V is clipped by 5 bases and J by 5 bases, and the sequence between their germline boundaries is 17 bases long. Its CDR3 holds 15 amino acids, cysteine through phenylalanine. The CDR3 DNA has 45 bases and is translated from base 1. CDR1 and CDR2, per the germline V gene, are SGHTA and FQGTGA. The entry originates in a study of OX40 agonist ivuxolimab in advanced cancers. Regarding the study in general: Ivuxolimab, which targeted the costimulatory receptor OX40 (CD134), was an agonistic, fully human IgG2 monoclonal antibody. The paper describes the monotherapy dose-escalation part (N of about 54 patients) of the phase I trial of ivuxolimab. Intravenous ivuxolimab was administered to patients every 2 weeks at six dose levels: 0.01, 0.1, 0.3, 1.5, 3 and 10 mg/kg. Prior anti-PD-1, anti-PD-L1 or anti-CTLA-4 therapy was permitted, and checkpoint inhibitors had been received by 30% to 40% of dose-escalation patients. A male proportion of approximately 83% and a mean age of 60 years, ranging from about 20 to 85, were recorded for the dose-escalation cohort. Peripheral TCRbeta sequencing aimed to test whether ivuxolimab altered TCR sequence diversity and caused clonal T-cell expansion. Of the roughly 53 patients in dose escalation, some 20 had hepatocellular carcinoma, roughly 15 had melanoma, 9 had renal cell carcinoma and 9 had head and neck cancer. Partial responses were achieved by three dose-escalation patients, of whom one had hepatocellular carcinoma and two had cutaneous melanoma.

The trial excluded patients who had a history of autoimmune disease or were on systemic immunosuppression. Peripheral blood for TCR sequencing was collected from all dose cohorts at baseline, on cycle 4 day 1, and on cycle 7 day 1. The samples were drawn from a first-in-human, open-label, multicenter phase I dose-escalation trial of ivuxolimab. Adults with locally advanced or metastatic melanoma, renal cell carcinoma, hepatocellular carcinoma or head and neck squamous cell carcinoma were enrolled in the trial. Before TCR sequencing, CD4+ T cells and CD8+ T cells were sorted from peripheral blood as separate populations. Paper-wide results and their limitations: Antigen specificity was not determined for the clonally expanded peripheral T cells. At doses of 0.1 to 3.0 mg/kg, clonal expansion of both CD4+ and CD8+ blood T cells was observed from baseline to week 6. Low levels of normalized T-cell clonal expansion were also seen in some patients who did not respond. After ivuxolimab, expanded clones were on average more numerous among CD8+ T cells than among CD4+ T cells. In the 0.1-3.0 mg/kg groups, partial responders had among the lowest normalized peripheral clonal expansion, particularly in CD8+ T cells.

Genomic DNA was extracted from sorted cells for sequencing of the TCRbeta CDR3 region. TCRbeta CDR3 regions were sequenced using the immunoSEQ Assay. This immuneACCESS table, as held by TCRdb, lists in-frame sequences with V and J called but not all clones. Of the missing ones, under half trace to an unresolved V gene in checked studies; the others have no known cause. Recorded for this sample are about 70,000 clones; roughly 81% of them occurred a single time. The top ten constitute roughly 5.3% of the sample. This TCR derives from an adult with an advanced solid tumor such as melanoma, head and neck, liver or kidney cancer. The chain is encoded by TRBV7-3 joined to TRBJ2-3, with a tentative D call of TRBD1 or TRBD2, each matching 5 bases. This sample comprised CD4+ or CD8+ T cells sorted from blood, obtained in a trial of the OX40 agonist ivuxolimab. The nucleotide sequence is given as TGTGCCAGCAGCGCCTCCGGGGCCCGGGGAGATACGCAGTATTTT. Translated, this is CASSASGARGDTQYF.